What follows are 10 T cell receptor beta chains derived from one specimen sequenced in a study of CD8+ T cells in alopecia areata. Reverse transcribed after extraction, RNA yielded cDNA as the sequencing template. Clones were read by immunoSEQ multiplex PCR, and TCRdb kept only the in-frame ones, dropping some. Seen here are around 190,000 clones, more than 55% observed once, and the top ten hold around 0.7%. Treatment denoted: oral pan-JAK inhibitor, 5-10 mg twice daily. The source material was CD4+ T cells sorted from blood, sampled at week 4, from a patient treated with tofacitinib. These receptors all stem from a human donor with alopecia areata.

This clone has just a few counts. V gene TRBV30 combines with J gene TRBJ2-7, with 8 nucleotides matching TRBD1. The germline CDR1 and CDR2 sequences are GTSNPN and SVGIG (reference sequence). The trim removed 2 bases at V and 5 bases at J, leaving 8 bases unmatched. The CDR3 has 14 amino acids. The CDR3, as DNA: TGTGCCTGGAGTACGAAGACAGGGGTCAACGAGCAGTACTTC. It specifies CAWSTKTGVNEQYF.

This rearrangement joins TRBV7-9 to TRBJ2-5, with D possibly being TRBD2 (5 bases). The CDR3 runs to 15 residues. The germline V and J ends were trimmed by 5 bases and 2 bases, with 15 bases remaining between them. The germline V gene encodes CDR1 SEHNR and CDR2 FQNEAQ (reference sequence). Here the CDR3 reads CASSILLSGQETQYF. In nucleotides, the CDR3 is TGTGCCAGCAGCATTCTACTAAGCGGACAAGAGACCCAGTACTTC.

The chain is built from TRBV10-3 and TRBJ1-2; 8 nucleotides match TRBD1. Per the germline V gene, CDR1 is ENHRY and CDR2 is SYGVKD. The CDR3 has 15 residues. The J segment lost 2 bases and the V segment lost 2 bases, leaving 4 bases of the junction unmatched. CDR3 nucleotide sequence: TGTGCCATCAGTGAGGGGGGACAGGCGAACTATGGCTACACCTTC. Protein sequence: CAISEGGQANYGYTF.

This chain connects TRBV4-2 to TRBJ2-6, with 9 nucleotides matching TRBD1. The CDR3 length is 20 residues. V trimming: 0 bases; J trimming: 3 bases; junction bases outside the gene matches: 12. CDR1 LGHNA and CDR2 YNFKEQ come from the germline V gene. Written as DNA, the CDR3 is TGTGCCAGCAGCCAAGACCATCCTATACAGGGGGCGGGTGGGGCCAACGTCCTGACTTTC. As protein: CASSQDHPIQGAGGANVLTF.

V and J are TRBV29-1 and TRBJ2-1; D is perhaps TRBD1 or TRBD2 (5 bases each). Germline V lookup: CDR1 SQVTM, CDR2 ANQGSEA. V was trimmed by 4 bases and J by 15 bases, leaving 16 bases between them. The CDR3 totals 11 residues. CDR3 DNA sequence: TGCAGCGTTGTAGAGGGGCCCACCGGGTTCTTC. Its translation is CSVVEGPTGFF.

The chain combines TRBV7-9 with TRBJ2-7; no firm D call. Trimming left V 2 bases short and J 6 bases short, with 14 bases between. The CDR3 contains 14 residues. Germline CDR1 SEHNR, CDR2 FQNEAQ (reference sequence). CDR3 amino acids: CASSLLTGLGEQYF. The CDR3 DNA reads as TGTGCCAGCAGCTTATTAACTGGGCTTGGCGAGCAGTACTTC.

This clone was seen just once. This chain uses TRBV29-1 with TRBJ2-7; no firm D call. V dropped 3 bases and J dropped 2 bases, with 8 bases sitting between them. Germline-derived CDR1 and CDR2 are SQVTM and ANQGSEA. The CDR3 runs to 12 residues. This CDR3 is CSVENKPYEQYF. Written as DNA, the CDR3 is TGCAGCGTTGAGAACAAACCCTACGAGCAGTACTTC.

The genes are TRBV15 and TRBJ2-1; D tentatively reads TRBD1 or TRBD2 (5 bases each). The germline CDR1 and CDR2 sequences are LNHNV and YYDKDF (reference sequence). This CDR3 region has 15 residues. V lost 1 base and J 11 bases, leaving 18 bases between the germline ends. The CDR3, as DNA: TGTGCCACCAGCAGAGCCGGGACCCCGACACAGCAGCAGTTCTTC. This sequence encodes CATSRAGTPTQQQFF.

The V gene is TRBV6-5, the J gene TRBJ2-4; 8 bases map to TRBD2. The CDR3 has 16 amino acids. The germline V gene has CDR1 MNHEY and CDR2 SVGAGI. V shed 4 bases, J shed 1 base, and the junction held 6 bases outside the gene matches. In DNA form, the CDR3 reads TGTGCCAGCAGTTTTCGGGAGGGCCGGGCCAAAAACATTCAGTACTTC. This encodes CASSFREGRAKNIQYF.

CDR3 in amino acids: CAWAYRVLGNYGYTF. Here the CDR3 DNA reads TGTGCCTGGGCTTACAGGGTTTTAGGGAACTATGGCTACACCTTC. V and J are TRBV30 and TRBJ1-2; D is perhaps TRBD1 (6 bases). The CDR3 consists of 15 residues. Germline CDR1 GTSNPN, CDR2 SVGIG (reference sequence). Trimming removed 5 bases at V and 2 bases at J, with 18 bases between.